Below are 29 T cell receptor beta chains sequenced from a single sample in a study of identical twins. TCRdb redid the calling of the 5' RACE reads with MiXCR, one entry per CDR3 protein. The profile shows 200,000 to 250,000 distinct CDR3 sequences, roughly 7% of them singletons. This same sample was also taken into another study, of yellow fever vaccine responses in identical twins.

The material sequenced was memory (CD45RO+) T cells sorted from blood. The receptors were gathered from a woman aged 18 to 35 in good health.

At least ten counts were recorded for this clonotype. This chain links TRBV4-1 with TRBJ2-5; 11 nucleotides align to TRBD2. Germline-derived CDR1 and CDR2 are MGHRA and YSYEKL. The CDR3 length is 19 residues. V trimming: 0 bases; J trimming: 2 bases; junction bases outside the gene matches: 11. The CDR3 loop is CASSQEMADSGGVQETQYF. In DNA, the CDR3 is TGCGCCAGCAGCCAAGAAATGGCGGATAGCGGGGGGGTACAAGAGACCCAGTACTTC.

In this sample, this clonotype turned up many times. The chain joins TRBV12-3 or TRBV12-4 to TRBJ1-1, with D possibly being TRBD1 (5 bases). The CDR3 is made up of 14 amino acids. V gave up 6 bases and J gave up 4 bases, with 15 bases separating them. The CDR3 region has the DNA TGTGCCAGCAGCCTCAGGGAGGTTGGCACTGAAGCTTTCTTT. Protein sequence: CASSLREVGTEAFF.

The chain recombines TRBV19 with TRBJ2-2; 7 bases align to TRBD1. With V trimmed by 10 bases and J by 6 bases, 8 bases remained unmatched. This CDR3 region has 13 residues. Germline V gene sequence: CDR1 LNHDA, CDR2 SQIVND (reference sequence). This chain's CDR3 is CATVGQGAGELFF. The CDR3 DNA sequence: TGTGCCACCGTGGGTCAGGGGGCCGGGGAGCTGTTTTTT.

In its sample, this clonotype was seen a few times. The rearrangement links TRBV19 to TRBJ2-1; 9 nucleotides align to TRBD2. The CDR3 contains 16 residues. The V and J ends lost 6 bases and 7 bases, in that order; junction bases with no gene match: 13. The germline V gene has CDR1 LNHDA and CDR2 SQIVND (reference sequence). CDR3: CASSQQREVKGNEQFF. CDR3 in DNA: TGTGCCAGTAGCCAACAGCGGGAGGTTAAGGGGAATGAGCAGTTCTTC.

This clonotype was counted only a few times. The V gene is TRBV4-1, the J gene TRBJ2-1; a weak D match, TRBD2 (6 bases). Looked up from germline, CDR1 is MGHRA and CDR2 is YSYEKL. The CDR3 contains 16 residues. Between the trimmed V and J ends, which lost 1 base and 4 bases, there was a span of 14 bases. The CDR3 nucleotides are TGCGCCAGCAGCCAAGGCGTTGCGGGGCCATACAATGAGCAGTTCTTC. It yields the protein CASSQGVAGPYNEQFF.

The V call is TRBV11-3, the J call TRBJ2-7, with TRBD2 as a possible D gene (5 bases). From germline, CDR1 is SGHNT and CDR2 YENEEA. Trimming took off 5 bases at V and 3 bases at J, with 14 bases between the two ends. CDR3 length: 14 amino acids. CDR3 bases: TGTGCCAGCAGCGCTCGAGAGGGAAACTACGAGCAGTACTTC. This gives the protein CASSAREGNYEQYF. The whole variable domain, remainder taken from reference TRBV11-3 and TRBJ2-7, is EAGVVQSPRYKIIEKKQPVAFWCNPISGHNTLYWYLQNLGQGPELLIRYENEEAVDDSQLPKDRFSAERLKGVDSTLKIQPAELGDSAVYLCASSAREGNYEQYFGPGTRLTVT.

This clonotype appeared many times. The rearrangement links TRBV5-1 to TRBJ2-1; either TRBD1 or TRBD2 may fit D (5 bases each). This CDR3 is built from 16 residues. The V gene's germline CDR1 is SGHRS and CDR2 YFSETQ. Trimming took off 0 bases at V and 4 bases at J, with 14 bases between the two ends. The CDR3 DNA reads as TGCGCCAGCAGCTTGGTAGCCTCGAGGGGTTACAATGAGCAGTTCTTC. Protein sequence: CASSLVASRGYNEQFF. Filled out from reference TRBV5-1 and TRBJ2-1, the complete variable domain reads KAGVTQTPRYLIKTRGQQVTLSCSPISGHRSVSWYQQTPGQGLQFLFEYFSETQRNKGNFPGRFSGRQFSNSRSEMNVSTLELGDSALYLCASSLVASRGYNEQFFGPGTRLTVL.

This clonotype came up a few times. This rearrangement joins TRBV7-9 to TRBJ2-2; 10 nucleotides align to TRBD2. Trimming removed 3 bases from V and 7 bases from J; junction bases left unmatched: 11. CDR1 SEHNR and CDR2 FQNEAQ come from the germline V gene (reference sequence). The length of the CDR3 is 17 residues. Written as DNA, the CDR3 is TGTGCCAGCAGCTTGATAATAGCGGGAGGCCTCGGCGGGGAGCTGTTTTTT. Translating it yields CASSLIIAGGLGGELFF.

The sample holds many counts of this clonotype. The chain uses TRBV29-1 and TRBJ2-7, with D perhaps TRBD1 or TRBD2 (5 bases each). Germline values: CDR1 SQVTM, CDR2 ANQGSEA. Trimming took 2 bases from V and 6 from J, leaving 8 bases between them. This CDR3 spans 11 amino acids. The CDR3 loop is CSVEQGAEQYF. The CDR3 nucleotides read TGCAGCGTTGAACAGGGAGCCGAGCAGTACTTC.

The J gene is TRBJ1-2, the V gene TRBV6-6, with D possibly being TRBD1 (6 bases). This CDR3 comprises 12 residues. Trimming left V 7 bases short and J 9 bases short, with 15 bases between. The germline CDR1 and CDR2 sequences are MNHNY and SVGAGI (reference sequence). The CDR3 coding sequence is TGTGCCAGCAATGGAGGGGGGGCTAGCTACACCTTC. Translation: CASNGGGASYTF.

This clonotype has at least ten counts. The chain links TRBV7-9 to TRBJ1-1; D remains ambiguous. This CDR3 has 13 residues. Trimming pared 2 bases from V and 1 base from J, leaving 5 bases between. Germline assignment: CDR1 SEHNR and CDR2 FQNEAQ (reference sequence). The CDR3 nucleotides are TGTGCCAGCAGCTTATTACAGAACACTGAAGCTTTCTTT. As protein: CASSLLQNTEAFF.

This clonotype came up many times. The rearrangement links TRBV7-9 to TRBJ2-4; D is ambiguous. There are 15 residues in the CDR3. Germline V CDR1 and CDR2: SEHNR, FQNEAQ (reference sequence). The germline V and J ends were trimmed by 5 bases and 2 bases, with 13 bases remaining between them. In DNA, the CDR3 is TGTGCCAGCAGCCACCCCGGACGCCCCAAAAACATTCAGTACTTC. This gives the protein CASSHPGRPKNIQYF.

The sample holds many counts of this clonotype. V usage is TRBV11-2 and J usage is TRBJ2-5, with 8 bases lining up with TRBD1. This CDR3 is built from 15 residues. The germline gives CDR1 SGHAT, CDR2 FQNNGV. J lost 5 bases, V lost 1 base, and 6 bases had no gene match. The CDR3 DNA reads as TGTGCCAGCAGCTTAGGGACAGGGACCAGGGAGACCCAGTACTTC. The encoded protein is CASSLGTGTRETQYF.

Ten or more counts support this clonotype. The rearrangement links TRBV20-1 to TRBJ2-2; D perhaps matches TRBD2 (6 bases). The CDR3 spans 13 residues. Germline CDR1 DFQATT, CDR2 SNEGSKA (reference sequence). V was pared by 6 bases and J by 0 bases, with 8 bases between. In nucleotides, the CDR3 is TGCAGTGCCGGGACTTCGAACACCGGGGAGCTGTTTTTT. It yields the protein CSAGTSNTGELFF.

There are a few counts of this clonotype. This chain uses TRBV24-1 with TRBJ1-2, with D uncertain. This CDR3 has 13 residues. Per the germline V gene, CDR1 is KGHDR and CDR2 is SFDVKD. V lost 3 bases and J lost 3, with 7 bases in between. In DNA, the CDR3 is TGTGCCACCAGTGATCCTCCCGACTATGGCTACACCTTC. Translated: CATSDPPDYGYTF.

The chain is built from TRBV25-1 and TRBJ2-2; D is ambiguous. Trimming left V 4 bases short and J 5 bases short, with 11 bases between. CDR1 and CDR2 (germline): MGHDK, SYGVNS. CDR3 length equals 14 residues. CDR3 nucleotide sequence: TGTGCCAGCAGTGGATTTCAGCTAACCGGGGAGCTGTTTTTT. Translated, it gives CASSGFQLTGELFF.

The rearrangement uses TRBV7-6 and TRBJ1-2, with D hard to call. The germline V gene has CDR1 SGHVS and CDR2 FNYEAQ. Trimming left V 0 bases short and J 2 bases short, with 7 bases between. The CDR3 has 14 residues. The CDR3 here is CASSLASGNYGYTF. CDR3 DNA: TGTGCCAGCAGCTTAGCCTCCGGGAACTATGGCTACACCTTC.

V usage is TRBV4-2 and J usage is TRBJ2-5; 9 bases match TRBD1. The CDR3 loop spans 15 amino acids. Germline lookup yields CDR1 LGHNA and CDR2 YNFKEQ. V lost 3 bases, J lost 7 bases, and 9 bases stayed unmatched. The CDR3 bases are TGTGCCAGCAGCCAGGCGGACAGGGGTGAAGGGACCCAGTACTTC. Amino acids: CASSQADRGEGTQYF.

The chain has TRBV7-8 and TRBJ2-2; D remains ambiguous. The V gene's germline CDR1 is SGHVS and CDR2 FQNEAQ. V lost 5 bases to trimming and J lost 4 bases, with 11 bases between them. The CDR3 extends over 14 amino acids. CDR3 protein: CASSLGLLTGELFF. The CDR3 region has the DNA TGTGCCAGCAGCCTCGGGCTTCTCACCGGGGAGCTGTTTTTT.

The chain has TRBV5-6 and TRBJ2-1; TRBD2 aligns across 15 bases. Losses at the gene ends were 4 bases for V and 9 bases for J; bases not matched to a gene: 11. This CDR3 has 17 amino acids. CDR1 SGHDT and CDR2 YYEEEE come from the germline V gene. CDR3 region: CASSLSLRTSGRGEQFF. CDR3 sequence (DNA): TGTGCCAGCAGCCTCTCCCTTAGGACTAGCGGGAGGGGTGAGCAGTTCTTC.

This clonotype was seen a few times. This rearrangement joins TRBV6-1 to TRBJ2-3; 9 bases are a match to TRBD2. V trimming: 6 bases; J trimming: 5 bases; junction bases outside the gene matches: 9. The CDR3 is 15 residues long. Germline V gene lookup returns CDR1 MNHNS and CDR2 SASEGT. This chain's CDR3 is CASSPSAGGGDTQYF. CDR3 DNA sequence: TGTGCCAGCAGCCCTTCAGCGGGGGGAGGAGATACGCAGTATTTT.

With regard to this clonotype: This may be a read error: a much more frequent sequence differs by one nucleotide. The V and J genes are TRBV5-6 and TRBJ2-1; 7 bases agree with TRBD1. CDR3 length: 16 residues. From germline, CDR1 is SGHDT and CDR2 YYEEEE. The CDR3 sequence is CASSFLLGTDYNEQIF. The CDR3 DNA follows: TGTGCCAGCAGCTTCTTACTCGGGACAGATTACAATGAGCAGATCTTC.

This clonotype was observed at least ten times. The rearrangement joins TRBV5-8 to TRBJ2-1; either TRBD1 or TRBD2 may supply D (5 bases each). Germline V gives CDR1 SGHTS, CDR2 YDEGEE. The CDR3 covers 16 residues. Trimming shortened V by 4 bases and J by 3 bases, and 17 bases separated the two germline ends. CDR3 coding DNA: TGTGCCAGCAGCCATGGGGCGGCTAGCTTCTACAATGAGCAGTTCTTC. This encodes CASSHGAASFYNEQFF.

This clonotype has at least ten counts. The CDR3 DNA follows: TGTGCCAGCAGTTTCGTTAGACCTGGGACAGCCTTCCTGAACACTGAAGCTTTCTTT. Encoded protein: CASSFVRPGTAFLNTEAFF. The rearrangement uses TRBV28 and TRBJ1-1; 7 bases match TRBD1. CDR1 and CDR2 from the germline V gene are MDHEN and SYDVKM. The CDR3 totals 19 residues. Trimming took 3 bases from V and 0 from J; bases not matched to a gene: 16.

This clonotype was observed at least ten times. The chain employs TRBV11-2 and TRBJ2-3; D unresolved. This CDR3 region has 17 residues. Germline CDR1 reads SGHAT; CDR2 reads FQNNGV. Between the trimmed V and J ends, which lost 1 base and 0 bases, there was a span of 14 bases. This chain's CDR3 is CASSLVVYHQSTDTQYF. As DNA, the CDR3 is TGTGCCAGCAGCTTAGTGGTTTACCACCAGAGCACAGATACGCAGTATTTT.

This clonotype came up many times. The J gene is TRBJ1-3, the V gene TRBV7-8; D is possibly TRBD1 (5 bases). The germline V gene has CDR1 SGHVS and CDR2 FQNEAQ. Between the trimmed V and J ends, which lost 1 base and 2 bases, there was a span of 12 bases. This CDR3 contains 16 residues. The CDR3 protein is CASSLVRQGAGNTIYF. In DNA, the CDR3 is TGTGCCAGCAGCTTAGTGCGTCAAGGGGCTGGAAACACCATATATTTT. The variable domain in full, completed from reference TRBV7-8 and TRBJ1-3, reads GAGVSQSPRYKVAKRGQDVALRCDPISGHVSLFWYQQALGQGPEFLTYFQNEAQLDKSGLPSDRFFAERPEGSVSTLKIQRTQQEDSAVYLCASSLVRQGAGNTIYFGEGSWLTVV.

This clonotype was observed many times. This sequence joins TRBV7-8 and TRBJ1-5, with TRBD1 as a possible D gene (5 bases). Germline CDR1 SGHVS, CDR2 FQNEAQ. The V end was cut by 1 base, the J end by 5 bases, with 12 bases between. This CDR3 has 15 amino acids. The CDR3 nucleotides read TGTGCCAGCAGCTTAGGGGGGTCCCGGGATCAGCCCCAGCATTTT. Translating gives CASSLGGSRDQPQHF.

This clonotype was counted only a few times. V gene TRBV5-1 combines with J gene TRBJ2-2, with D perhaps matching TRBD1 (6 bases). V was clipped by 1 base and J by 4 bases, with 8 bases between them. This CDR3 region has 14 residues. The germline gives CDR1 SGHRS, CDR2 YFSETQ. The CDR3 nucleotides read TGCGCCAGCAGCTTGCAGGGGCCCACCGGGGAGCTGTTTTTT. Protein: CASSLQGPTGELFF.

The V call is TRBV11-1, the J call TRBJ2-2, with TRBD1 matching 9 bases. Germline assignment: CDR1 SGHAT and CDR2 FQDESV (reference sequence). This CDR3 region has 16 residues. V shed 1 base and J 3 bases; nucleotides not matched to a gene: 3. The DNA of the CDR3 is TGTGCCAGCAGCTTAGGGGACAGGGCAGACACCGGGGAGCTGTTTTTT. It encodes CASSLGDRADTGELFF.